The 18 T cell receptor beta chains listed next were all sequenced from one sample in a study of shared clonotypes between healthy human individuals (dated by TCRdb to 2018 to 2020). The library was obtained by the immunoSEQ multiplex PCR assay. This is the immuneACCESS table as TCRdb keeps it, with only in-frame sequences that have V and J called. A part of the clones is gone; compared with another copy, unresolved V genes explain less than half, and the rest is unexplained. The sample table lists fewer than 3 million clones, 85% to 95% of them with a count of one. Approximately 0.39% of the sample is taken by the ten largest. The sequenced sample consisted of naive CD4+ T cells from PBMCs. The sample's cell subset or site, from its label and the paper: CD45RA+ positively selected. Source of these receptors: a man aged 18-30 years in good health. Some clones in this sample may be carry-over from other donors' samples.

The chain combines TRBV28 with TRBJ2-3; 7 bases are shared with TRBD1. This CDR3 is 15 amino acids long. J lost 6 bases, V lost 4 bases, and 10 bases had no gene match. The germline CDR1 and CDR2 sequences are MDHEN and SYDVKM. The CDR3: CASSSPDRWADTQYF. DNA for the CDR3: TGTGCCAGCAGTTCCCCGGACAGGTGGGCCGATACGCAGTATTTT.

This clone was observed once. The chain employs TRBV6-1 and TRBJ1-4; TRBD1 agrees at 7 bases. V lost 8 bases, J lost 5 bases, and 8 bases stayed unmatched. Germline values: CDR1 MNHNS, CDR2 SASEGT. The CDR3 is made up of 14 amino acids. The CDR3 sequence is CASGGDRLNEKLFF. CDR3 sequence (DNA): TGTGCCAGCGGGGGGGACAGACTAAATGAAAAACTGTTTTTT.

The CDR3 here is CASSVSLPRTGSDTGELFF. The CDR3 DNA follows: TGTGCCAGCAGCGTATCCCTCCCGAGGACAGGGTCGGACACCGGGGAGCTGTTTTTT. V usage is TRBV9 and J usage is TRBJ2-2; 8 bases are a match to TRBD1. V shed 1 base, J shed 3 bases, and the junction held 14 bases outside the gene matches. The CDR3 is made up of 19 amino acids. Germline V gene sequence: CDR1 SGDLS, CDR2 YYNGEE.

As to this clone: Within the sample, other DNA sequences also encode this same CDR3. This rearrangement joins TRBV2 to TRBJ2-1; D is possibly TRBD2 (5 bases). V was trimmed by 5 bases and J by 2 bases, leaving 7 bases between them. Germline V gives CDR1 SNHLY, CDR2 FYNNEI. This CDR3 has 13 residues. The CDR3 nucleotides are TGTGCCAGCAGTTTGACTACCTACAATGAGCAGTTCTTC. Residues: CASSLTTYNEQFF.

This clone was seen more than once but under ten times. The genes are TRBV5-1 and TRBJ1-2; D is unresolved. Trimming cost V 1 base and J 6 bases, with 7 bases left between them. CDR1 and CDR2 (germline): SGHRS, YFSETQ. This CDR3 has 12 residues. CDR3 DNA: TGCGCCAGCAGCTTGACAAAGGATGGCTACACCTTC. As protein: CASSLTKDGYTF.

Comments on this clone: Distinct nucleotide sequences in the sample also encode this CDR3. This chain links TRBV20-1 with TRBJ2-1; D not certain. CDR1 DFQATT and CDR2 SNEGSKA come from the germline V gene (reference sequence). The V end lost 6 bases, the J end lost 4 bases, and 7 bases lay between the germline ends. The CDR3 covers 11 residues. This chain's CDR3 is CSAPRYNEQFF. As DNA, the CDR3 is TGCAGTGCCCCCCGGTACAATGAGCAGTTCTTC.

Comment on this clone: This CDR3 is also generated by other DNA sequences in the sample. The chain recombines TRBV5-4 with TRBJ2-2, with TRBD1 matching 7 bases. CDR3 length: 16 amino acids. V trimming: 0 bases; J trimming: 5 bases; junction bases outside the gene matches: 7. Per germline, CDR1 SGHNT and CDR2 YYREEE (reference sequence). CDR3 loop: CASSLAKQGNTGELFF. The CDR3, as DNA: TGTGCCAGCAGCTTGGCCAAACAGGGGAATACCGGGGAGCTGTTTTTT.

The CDR3 nucleotides read TGTGCCATCAGTGAGTGGGGGTACAATGAGCAGTTCTTC. This sequence encodes CAISEWGYNEQFF. The chain joins TRBV10-3 to TRBJ2-1, with D perhaps being TRBD1 or TRBD2 (5 bases each). Germline CDR1 is ENHRY and CDR2 is SYGVKD. The CDR3 consists of 13 residues. V lost 1 base, J lost 4 bases, and 5 bases lay in between.

The V call is TRBV15, the J call TRBJ2-1, with D possibly being TRBD2 (6 bases). The V gene's germline CDR1 is LNHNV and CDR2 YYDKDF (reference sequence). The CDR3 covers 16 residues. Trimming left V 1 base short and J 10 bases short, with 20 bases between. Here the CDR3 DNA reads TGTGCCACCAGCAGAGTGGGCGGCATTAATGGACTAGAGCAGTTCTTC. It codes for CATSRVGGINGLEQFF.

The rearrangement joins TRBV28 to TRBJ1-1; D is unresolved. The V gene lost 8 bases and the J gene lost 0 bases, with 10 bases spanning the gap. The CDR3 loop spans 13 amino acids. Per the germline V gene, CDR1 is MDHEN and CDR2 is SYDVKM. The CDR3 DNA sequence: TGTGCCAGCTCCCGTACCATGAACACTGAAGCTTTCTTT. Protein sequence: CASSRTMNTEAFF.

The gene calls are TRBV7-9 and TRBJ1-5; 7 bases line up with TRBD1. This CDR3 region has 15 residues. CDR1 and CDR2 from the germline V gene are SEHNR and FQNEAQ (reference sequence). V trimming: 5 bases; J trimming: 4 bases; junction bases outside the gene matches: 8. CDR3 protein: CASSPPGDRNQPQHF. CDR3 coding DNA: TGTGCCAGCAGCCCCCCCGGGGACAGAAATCAGCCCCAGCATTTT.

This clone occurred a few times. V gene TRBV4-3 combines with J gene TRBJ2-1; a possible D gene is TRBD2 (5 bases). This CDR3 comprises 18 residues. Germline V gene sequence: CDR1 LGHNA, CDR2 YSLEER. V gave up 4 bases and J gave up 0 bases, with 19 bases separating them. The CDR3 loop reads CASSPKVTRGGSYNEQFF. The CDR3 DNA sequence: TGCGCCAGCAGCCCGAAGGTCACACGGGGTGGCTCCTACAATGAGCAGTTCTTC.

The rearrangement links TRBV2 to TRBJ1-5; TRBD1 might be the D (5 bases). The CDR3 totals 14 residues. V gave up 4 bases and J gave up 5 bases, with 12 bases separating them. CDR1 and CDR2 from the germline V gene are SNHLY and FYNNEI. CDR3 sequence: CASSVWGRDQPQHF. The DNA for the CDR3 is TGTGCCAGCAGTGTTTGGGGCCGGGATCAGCCCCAGCATTTT.

The genes are TRBV7-9 and TRBJ2-5; 12 bases agree with TRBD2. Germline-derived CDR1 and CDR2 are SEHNR and FQNEAQ (reference sequence). The CDR3 has 16 residues. V was pared by 3 bases and J by 5 bases, with 7 bases of the junction left unmatched. The CDR3 bases are TGTGCCAGCAGCTTGATGGGTCTAGCGGGAGGGGAGACCCAGTACTTC. Amino acids: CASSLMGLAGGETQYF.

The chain links TRBV4-2 to TRBJ2-1; D perhaps matches TRBD1 (7 bases). V lost 0 bases and J lost 2, with 8 bases in between. CDR1 is LGHNA, CDR2 YNFKEQ, per germline. This CDR3 is built from 15 residues. The chain's CDR3 is CASSQDRGAYNEQFF. DNA of the CDR3: TGTGCCAGCAGCCAAGACAGGGGGGCCTACAATGAGCAGTTCTTC.

The chain joins TRBV19 to TRBJ2-3, with 10 bases fitting TRBD2. The ends lost 8 bases at V and 0 bases at J; junction bases unmatched: 2. The CDR3 covers 14 residues. Germline V CDR1 and CDR2: LNHDA, SQIVND (reference sequence). Written as DNA, the CDR3 is TGTGCCAGTCGGGGACTAGCGAGCACAGATACGCAGTATTTT. Translated: CASRGLASTDTQYF.

The V call is TRBV29-1, the J call TRBJ2-3; the D call may be TRBD1 or TRBD2 (5 bases each). Trimming removed 7 bases from V and 5 bases from J, with 13 bases in between. The CDR3 is made up of 12 amino acids. In germline, CDR1 is SQVTM, CDR2 ANQGSEA. The CDR3 sequence is CSGGLVGDTQYF. In nucleotides, the CDR3 is TGCAGCGGGGGGTTGGTGGGAGATACGCAGTATTTT.

This clone was detected only once. Other DNA sequences of this sample code for an identical CDR3. The chain has TRBV6-6 and TRBJ2-1, with D possibly matching TRBD2 (5 bases). The CDR3 has 13 amino acids. The germline gives CDR1 MNHNY, CDR2 SVGAGI (reference sequence). The V end was cut by 8 bases, the J end by 4 bases, with 12 bases between. As DNA, the CDR3 is TGTGCCAGCGGTACTAGTAGTTACAATGAGCAGTTCTTC. Protein product: CASGTSSYNEQFF.